The rows below give T cell receptor beta chains drawn from one sample of a study of shared clonotypes between healthy human individuals. TCRdb's copy holds only in-frame clones and misses some; the assay was immunoSEQ multiplex PCR. The data hold about 470,000 clones, with roughly 83% observed a single time. The sequenced sample consisted of PBMCs. The receptors were sampled from a middle-aged woman in good health. Some clones in this sample may be carry-over from other donors' samples. Each CDR3 is given with its conserved first and last residue. A D gene is named only where the DNA matches it firmly. Part of the rows lack a size; the others show once, few, many or a class for expanded clones.

.	TRBV28	.	TRBJ2-1	TGTGCCAGCAGTTTACTACTAGCAGCCAATGAGCAGTTCTTC	CASSLLLAANEQFF
.	TRBV30	.	TRBJ2-7	TGTGCCTGGAGCTTAGCGGACAGGAGCTCCTACGAGCAGTACTTC	CAWSLADRSSYEQYF
.	TRBV11-2	.	TRBJ1-4	TGTGCCAGCAGCTCTCCACAACAGTCTAATGAAAAACTGTTTTTT	CASSSPQQSNEKLFF
.	TRBV4-1	.	TRBJ2-3	TGCGCCAGCAGCCATGGCGGACCTTTTGTCACAGATACGCAGTATTTT	CASSHGGPFVTDTQYF
few	TRBV19	TRBD1	TRBJ1-2	TGTGCCAGTAGTAAGGACAGGGAAGGGTATGGCTACACCTTC	CASSKDREGYGYTF
.	TRBV7-3	TRBD2	TRBJ2-7	TGTGCCAGCAGCTTAAACGCGGGAGCGGAGTACGAGCAGTACTTC	CASSLNAGAEYEQYF
few	TRBV7-9	.	TRBJ1-1	TGTGCCAGCAGCTTAGCGAATAGTAAGAACACTGAAGCTTTCTTT	CASSLANSKNTEAFF
.	TRBV28	.	TRBJ1-1	TGTGCCAGCGGATTCCATCAGGGGATGAACACTGAAGCTTTCTTT	CASGFHQGMNTEAFF
.	TRBV2	.	TRBJ2-3	TGTGCCAGCAGTCGGGGGTTAGATACGCAGTATTTT	CASSRGLDTQYF
few	TRBV4-1	.	TRBJ2-3	TGCGCCAGCAGTCAGTCGATTAGCACAGATACGCAGTATTTT	CASSQSISTDTQYF
few	TRBV29-1	.	TRBJ2-5	TGCAGCGTTGGAACGGACGGGTTGGAGACCCAGTACTTC	CSVGTDGLETQYF
.	TRBV7-9	.	TRBJ1-1	TGTGCCAGCGCCCGGTGGGGGGGCGCAGGTACTGAAGCTTTCTTT	CASARWGGAGTEAFF
.	TRBV30	TRBD1	TRBJ1-5	TGTGCCTGGAGTCTCGACAGGGATCAGCCCCAGCATTTT	CAWSLDRDQPQHF
once	TRBV2	.	TRBJ2-7	TGTGCCAGCAATCACCCAGGGGACTACTCCTACGAGCAGTACTTC	CASNHPGDYSYEQYF
.	TRBV5-5	.	TRBJ2-7	TGTGCCAGCAGCATCCGCCCCGGGAGCGAGTACGAGCAGTACTTC	CASSIRPGSEYEQYF
.	TRBV7-8	TRBD2	TRBJ2-7	TGTGCCAGCAGCTTAGGGTTAGCGGGAGTTAACTACGAGCAGTACTTC	CASSLGLAGVNYEQYF
.	TRBV7-7	TRBD1	TRBJ1-1	TGTGCTAGCAGCTTATTTACAGGGGAGAACACTGAAGCTTTCTTT	CASSLFTGENTEAFF
.	TRBV30	.	TRBJ2-7	TGTGCCTGGAGTTTTAGGGGGGGCTACGAGCAGTACTTC	CAWSFRGGYEQYF
.	TRBV5-1	.	TRBJ1-2	TGCGCCAGCAGCTTGTCTGCGGGAAACTACACCTTC	CASSLSAGNYTF
.	TRBV27	TRBD2	TRBJ2-2	TGTGCCAGCAGTTGGACTAGCGGGAGTCCCACCGGGGAGCTGTTTTTT	CASSWTSGSPTGELFF
.	TRBV6-6	TRBD1	TRBJ1-5	TGTGCCAGCAGTTACTCGACCGGGACAGGGAGTCAGCCCCAGCATTTT	CASSYSTGTGSQPQHF
.	TRBV5-1	TRBD2	TRBJ2-5	TGCGCCAGCAGCTCCGGGACTAGCGGACAAGAGACCCAGTACTTC	CASSSGTSGQETQYF
.	TRBV5-6	.	TRBJ2-7	TGTGCCAGCAGCTTGGTTACCCTCGGGAACGAGCAGTACTTC	CASSLVTLGNEQYF